The sequence of this TCR beta chain was determined in a study of control samples from healthy donors and cancer patients. TCRdb keeps only in-frame clones here, not all; method: immunoSEQ multiplex PCR. The sample contains fewer than 200,000 clones, over 85% of which appear only once. V was cut by 0 bases and J by 2 bases, with 9 bases left in between. CDR1 and CDR2 from the germline V gene are SGHTS and YDEGEE. This CDR3 contains 15 residues. The chain employs TRBV5-8 and TRBJ1-3; no clear D gene. Source material: blood. The TCR sequence derives from a woman between 55 and 75 years old in good health. This CDR3 reads CASSLEVSTGNTIYF. CDR3 in DNA: TGTGCCAGCAGCTTGGAGGTTTCTACTGGAAACACCATATATTTT.